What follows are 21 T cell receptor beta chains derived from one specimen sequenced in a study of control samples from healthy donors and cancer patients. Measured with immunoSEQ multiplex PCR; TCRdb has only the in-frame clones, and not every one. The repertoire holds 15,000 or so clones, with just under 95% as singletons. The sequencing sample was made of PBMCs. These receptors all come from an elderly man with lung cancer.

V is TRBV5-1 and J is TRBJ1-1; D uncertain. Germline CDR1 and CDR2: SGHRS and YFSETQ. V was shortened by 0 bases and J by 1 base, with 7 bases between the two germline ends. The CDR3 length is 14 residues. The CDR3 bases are TGCGCCAGCAGCTTGGCGGAAGGGAACACTGAAGCTTTCTTT. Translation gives CASSLAEGNTEAFF. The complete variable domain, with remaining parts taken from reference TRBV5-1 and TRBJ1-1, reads KAGVTQTPRYLIKTRGQQVTLSCSPISGHRSVSWYQQTPGQGLQFLFEYFSETQRNKGNFPGRFSGRQFSNSRSEMNVSTLELGDSALYLCASSLAEGNTEAFFGQGTRLTVV.

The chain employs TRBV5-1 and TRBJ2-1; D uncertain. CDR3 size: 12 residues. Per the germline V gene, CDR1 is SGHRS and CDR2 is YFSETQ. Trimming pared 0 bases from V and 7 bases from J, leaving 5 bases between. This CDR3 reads CASSLGGNEQFF. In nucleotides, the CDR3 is TGCGCCAGCAGCTTGGGAGGTAATGAGCAGTTCTTC. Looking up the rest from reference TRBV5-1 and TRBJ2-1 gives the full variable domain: KAGVTQTPRYLIKTRGQQVTLSCSPISGHRSVSWYQQTPGQGLQFLFEYFSETQRNKGNFPGRFSGRQFSNSRSEMNVSTLELGDSALYLCASSLGGNEQFFGPGTRLTVL.

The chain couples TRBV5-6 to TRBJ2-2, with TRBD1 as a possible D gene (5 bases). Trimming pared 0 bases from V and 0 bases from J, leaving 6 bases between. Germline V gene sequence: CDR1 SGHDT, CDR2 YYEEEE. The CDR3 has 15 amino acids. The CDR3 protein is CASSLDRSNTGELFF. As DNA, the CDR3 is TGTGCCAGCAGCTTGGACAGGTCGAACACCGGGGAGCTGTTTTTT. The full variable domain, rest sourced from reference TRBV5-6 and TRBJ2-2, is DAGVTQSPTHLIKTRGQQVTLRCSPKSGHDTVSWYQQALGQGPQFIFQYYEEEERQRGNFPDRFSGHQFPNYSSELNVNALLLGDSALYLCASSLDRSNTGELFFGEGSRLTVL.

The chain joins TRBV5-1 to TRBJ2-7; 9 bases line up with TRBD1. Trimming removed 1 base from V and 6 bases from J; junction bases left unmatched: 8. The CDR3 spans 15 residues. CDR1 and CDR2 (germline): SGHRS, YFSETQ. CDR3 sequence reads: CASSLNMGQGAEQYF. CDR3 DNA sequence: TGCGCCAGCAGCTTGAATATGGGACAGGGTGCCGAGCAGTACTTC.

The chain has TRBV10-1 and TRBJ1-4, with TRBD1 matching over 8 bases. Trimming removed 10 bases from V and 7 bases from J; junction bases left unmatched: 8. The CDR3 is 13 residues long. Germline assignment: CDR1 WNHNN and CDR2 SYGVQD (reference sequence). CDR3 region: CAISDRGVEKLFF. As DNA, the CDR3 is TGCGCCATTAGTGACAGGGGAGTTGAAAAACTGTTTTTT.

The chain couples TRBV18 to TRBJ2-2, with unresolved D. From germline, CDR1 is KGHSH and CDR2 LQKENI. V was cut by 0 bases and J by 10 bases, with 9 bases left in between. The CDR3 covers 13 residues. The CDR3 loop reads CASSPPVQQELFF. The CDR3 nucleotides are TGTGCCAGCTCACCACCGGTCCAGCAGGAGCTGTTTTTT.

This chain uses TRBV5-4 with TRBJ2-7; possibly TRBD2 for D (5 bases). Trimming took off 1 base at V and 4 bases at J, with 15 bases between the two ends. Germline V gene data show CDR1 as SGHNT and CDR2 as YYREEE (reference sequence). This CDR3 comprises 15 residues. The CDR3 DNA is TGTGCCAGCAGCTTGAAAAGCGGCCGCGAGTACGAGCAGTACTTC. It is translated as CASSLKSGREYEQYF.

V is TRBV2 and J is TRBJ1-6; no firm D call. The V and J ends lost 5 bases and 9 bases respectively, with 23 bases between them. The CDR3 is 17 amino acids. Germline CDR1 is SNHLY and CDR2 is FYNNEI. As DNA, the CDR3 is TGTGCCAGCAGTCAGTCCGGCATAGGACTGGGCGGTTCACCCCTCCACTTT. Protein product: CASSQSGIGLGGSPLHF.

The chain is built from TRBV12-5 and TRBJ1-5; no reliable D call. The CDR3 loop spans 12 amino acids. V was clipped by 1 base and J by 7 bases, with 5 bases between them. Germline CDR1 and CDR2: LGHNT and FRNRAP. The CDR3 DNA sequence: TGTGCTAGTGGTTTGGGTAGCCAGCCCCAGCATTTT. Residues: CASGLGSQPQHF.

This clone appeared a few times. The CDR3, as DNA: TGTGCCAGCAGTTACGGCTTGGACTCCTGGGATTCACCCCTCCACTTT. The encoded protein is CASSYGLDSWDSPLHF. V is TRBV6-5 and J is TRBJ1-6; D gene ambiguous. The CDR3 loop spans 16 amino acids. Germline V CDR1 and CDR2: MNHEY, SVGAGI. The ends were cut back, 2 bases at V and 8 bases at J, with 16 bases in the middle.

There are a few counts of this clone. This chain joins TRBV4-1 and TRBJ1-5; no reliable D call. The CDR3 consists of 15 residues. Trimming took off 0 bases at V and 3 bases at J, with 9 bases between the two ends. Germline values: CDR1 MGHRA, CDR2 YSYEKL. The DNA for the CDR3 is TGCGCCAGCAGCCAAGAAGGGCAGTACAATCAGCCCCAGCATTTT. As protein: CASSQEGQYNQPQHF.

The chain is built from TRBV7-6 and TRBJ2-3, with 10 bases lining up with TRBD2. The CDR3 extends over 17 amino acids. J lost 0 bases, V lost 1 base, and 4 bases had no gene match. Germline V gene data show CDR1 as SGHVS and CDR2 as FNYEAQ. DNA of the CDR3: TGTGCCAGCAGCTTAGGGTTGACTAGCGGGAGCACAGATACGCAGTATTTT. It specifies CASSLGLTSGSTDTQYF.

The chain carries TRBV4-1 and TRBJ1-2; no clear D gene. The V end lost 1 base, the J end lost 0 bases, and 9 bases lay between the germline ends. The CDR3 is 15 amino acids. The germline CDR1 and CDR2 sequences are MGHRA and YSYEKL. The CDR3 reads CASSQGVLTNYGYTF. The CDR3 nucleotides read TGCGCCAGCAGCCAAGGGGTCCTTACTAACTATGGCTACACCTTC.

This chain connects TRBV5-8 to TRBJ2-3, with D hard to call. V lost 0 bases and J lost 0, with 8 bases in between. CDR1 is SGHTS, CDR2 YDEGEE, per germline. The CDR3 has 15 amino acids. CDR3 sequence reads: CASSLGGSSTDTQYF. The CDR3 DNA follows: TGTGCCAGCAGCTTGGGGGGTTCTAGCACAGATACGCAGTATTTT.

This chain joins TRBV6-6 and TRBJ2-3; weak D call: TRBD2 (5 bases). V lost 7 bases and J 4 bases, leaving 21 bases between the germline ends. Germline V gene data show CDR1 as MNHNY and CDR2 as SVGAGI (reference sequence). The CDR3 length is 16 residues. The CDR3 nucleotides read TGTGCCAGCACATACGGGAACTGGGAGAGTGCAGATACGCAGTATTTT. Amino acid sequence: CASTYGNWESADTQYF.

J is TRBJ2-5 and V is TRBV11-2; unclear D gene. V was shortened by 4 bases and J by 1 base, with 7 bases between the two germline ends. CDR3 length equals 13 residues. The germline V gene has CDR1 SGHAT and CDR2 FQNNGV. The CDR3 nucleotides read TGTGCCAGCAGCTCGGCCCGCCAAGAGACCCAGTACTTC. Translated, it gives CASSSARQETQYF. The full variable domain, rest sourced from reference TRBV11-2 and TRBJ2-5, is EAGVAQSPRYKIIEKRQSVAFWCNPISGHATLYWYQQILGQGPKLLIQFQNNGVVDDSQLPKDRFSAERLKGVDSTLKIQPAKLEDSAVYLCASSSARQETQYFGPGTRLLVL.

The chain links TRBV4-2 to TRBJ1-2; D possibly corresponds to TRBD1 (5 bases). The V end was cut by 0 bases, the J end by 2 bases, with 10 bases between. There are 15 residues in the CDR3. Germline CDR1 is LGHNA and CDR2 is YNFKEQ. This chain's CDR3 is CASSQDRAGNYGYTF. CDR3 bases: TGTGCCAGCAGCCAAGATCGGGCAGGGAACTATGGCTACACCTTC.

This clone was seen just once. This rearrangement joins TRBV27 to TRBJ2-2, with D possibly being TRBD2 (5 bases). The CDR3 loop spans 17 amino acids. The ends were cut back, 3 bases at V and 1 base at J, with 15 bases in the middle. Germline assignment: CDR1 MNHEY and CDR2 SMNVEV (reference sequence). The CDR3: CASSFEEAGRNTGELFF. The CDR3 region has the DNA TGTGCCAGCAGTTTCGAGGAGGCAGGACGGAACACCGGGGAGCTGTTTTTT.

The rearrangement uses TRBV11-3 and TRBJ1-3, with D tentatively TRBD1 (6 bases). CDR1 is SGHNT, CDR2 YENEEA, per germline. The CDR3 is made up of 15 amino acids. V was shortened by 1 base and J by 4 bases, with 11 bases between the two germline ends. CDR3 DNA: TGTGCCAGCAGCTTAGTGACGGGGGCCGGAAACACCATATATTTT. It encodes CASSLVTGAGNTIYF.

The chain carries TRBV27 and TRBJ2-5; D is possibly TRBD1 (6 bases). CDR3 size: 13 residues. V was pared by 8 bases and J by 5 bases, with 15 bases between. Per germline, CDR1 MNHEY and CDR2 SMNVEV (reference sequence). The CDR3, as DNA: TGTGCCAGCCGATCCGGACAGACGGAGACCCAGTACTTC. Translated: CASRSGQTETQYF.

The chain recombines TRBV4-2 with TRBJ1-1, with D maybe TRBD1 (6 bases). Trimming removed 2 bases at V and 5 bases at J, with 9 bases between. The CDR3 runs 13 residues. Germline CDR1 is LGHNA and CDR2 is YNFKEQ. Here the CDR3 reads CASSQPRGTEAFF. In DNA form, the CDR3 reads TGTGCCAGCAGCCAACCCAGGGGAACTGAAGCTTTCTTT.